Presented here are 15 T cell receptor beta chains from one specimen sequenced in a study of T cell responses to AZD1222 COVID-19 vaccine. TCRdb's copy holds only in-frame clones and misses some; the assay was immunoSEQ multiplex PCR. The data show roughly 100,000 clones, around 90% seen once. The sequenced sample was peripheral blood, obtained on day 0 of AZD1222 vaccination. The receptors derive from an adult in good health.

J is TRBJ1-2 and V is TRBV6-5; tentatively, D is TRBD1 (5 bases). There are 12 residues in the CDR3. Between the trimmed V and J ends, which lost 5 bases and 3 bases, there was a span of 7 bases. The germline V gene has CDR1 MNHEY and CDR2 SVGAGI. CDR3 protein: CASSRGDYGYTF. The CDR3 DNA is TGTGCCAGCAGTAGGGGCGACTATGGCTACACCTTC.

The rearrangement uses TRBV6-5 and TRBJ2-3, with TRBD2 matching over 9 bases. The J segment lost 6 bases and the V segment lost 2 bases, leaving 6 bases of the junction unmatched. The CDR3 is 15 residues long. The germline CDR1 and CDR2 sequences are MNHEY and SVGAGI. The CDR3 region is CASSYAGGLGDTQYF. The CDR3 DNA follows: TGTGCCAGCAGTTACGCGGGGGGGCTAGGTGATACGCAGTATTTT.

CDR3 sequence (DNA): TGTGCCAGCAGTTTAAATCAGCCCCAGCATTTT. It translates to CASSLNQPQHF. The J gene is TRBJ1-5, the V gene TRBV28; no clear D gene. Trimming took 2 bases from V and 4 from J, leaving 0 bases between them. The germline gives CDR1 MDHEN, CDR2 SYDVKM. The CDR3 spans 11 residues. Variable domain in full (rest from reference TRBV28 and TRBJ1-5): DVKVTQSSRYLVKRTGEKVFLECVQDMDHENMFWYRQDPGLGLRLIYFSYDVKMKEKGDIPEGYSVSREKKERFSLILESASTNQTSMYLCASSLNQPQHFGDGTRLSIL.

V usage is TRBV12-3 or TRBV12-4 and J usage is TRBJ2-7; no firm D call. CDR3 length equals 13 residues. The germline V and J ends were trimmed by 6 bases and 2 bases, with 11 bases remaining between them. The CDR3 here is CASSPGGPYEQYF. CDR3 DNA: TGTGCCAGCAGCCCGGGCGGACCCTACGAGCAGTACTTC.

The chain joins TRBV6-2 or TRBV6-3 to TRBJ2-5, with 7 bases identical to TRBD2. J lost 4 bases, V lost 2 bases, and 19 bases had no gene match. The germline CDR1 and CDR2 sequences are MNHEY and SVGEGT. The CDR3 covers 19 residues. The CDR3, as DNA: TGTGCCAGCAGTTACAGTGGCCACCGCGCCCTAGCGGTAGGAGAGACCCAGTACTTC. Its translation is CASSYSGHRALAVGETQYF.

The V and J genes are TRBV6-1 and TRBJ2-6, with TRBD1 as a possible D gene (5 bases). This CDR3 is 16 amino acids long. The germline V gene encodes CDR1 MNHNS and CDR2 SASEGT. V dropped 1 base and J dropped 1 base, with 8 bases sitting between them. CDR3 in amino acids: CASSEGSGSGANVLTF. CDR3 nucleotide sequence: TGTGCCAGCAGTGAAGGTTCAGGGTCTGGGGCCAACGTCCTGACTTTC.

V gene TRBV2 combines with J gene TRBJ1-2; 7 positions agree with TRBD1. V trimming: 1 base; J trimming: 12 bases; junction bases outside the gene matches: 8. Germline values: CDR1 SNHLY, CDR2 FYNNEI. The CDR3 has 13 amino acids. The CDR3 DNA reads TGTGCCAGCAGTGAAGACAGGGGAGTCCAAAACACCTTC. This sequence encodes CASSEDRGVQNTF.

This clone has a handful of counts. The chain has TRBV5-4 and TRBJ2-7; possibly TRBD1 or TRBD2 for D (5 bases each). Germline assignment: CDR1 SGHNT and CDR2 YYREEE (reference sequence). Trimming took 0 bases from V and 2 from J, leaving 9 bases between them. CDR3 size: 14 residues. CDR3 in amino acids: CASSLDRTPYEQYF. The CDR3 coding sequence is TGTGCCAGCAGCTTGGACAGGACTCCCTACGAGCAGTACTTC.

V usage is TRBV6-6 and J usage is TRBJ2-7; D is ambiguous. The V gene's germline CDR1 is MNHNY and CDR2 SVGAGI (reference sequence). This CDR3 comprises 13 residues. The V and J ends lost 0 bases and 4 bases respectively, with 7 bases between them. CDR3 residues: CASSYSGSYEQYF. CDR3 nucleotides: TGTGCCAGCAGTTACTCGGGCAGTTACGAGCAGTACTTC.

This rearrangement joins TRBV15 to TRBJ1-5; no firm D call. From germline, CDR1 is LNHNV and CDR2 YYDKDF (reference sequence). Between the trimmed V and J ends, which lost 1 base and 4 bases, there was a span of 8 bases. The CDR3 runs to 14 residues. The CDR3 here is CATSRGAENQPQHF. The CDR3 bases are TGTGCCACCAGCAGAGGGGCGGAAAATCAGCCCCAGCATTTT.

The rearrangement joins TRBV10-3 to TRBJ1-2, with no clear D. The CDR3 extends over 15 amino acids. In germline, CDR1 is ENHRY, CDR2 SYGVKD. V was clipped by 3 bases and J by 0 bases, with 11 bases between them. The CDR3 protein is CAISDVGSSNYGYTF. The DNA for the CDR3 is TGTGCCATCAGTGACGTGGGAAGTTCTAACTATGGCTACACCTTC.

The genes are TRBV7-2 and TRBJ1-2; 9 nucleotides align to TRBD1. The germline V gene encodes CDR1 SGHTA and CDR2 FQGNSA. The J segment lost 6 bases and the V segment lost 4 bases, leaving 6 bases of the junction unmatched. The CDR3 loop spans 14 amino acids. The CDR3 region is CASSSRDRVHGYTF. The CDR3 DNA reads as TGTGCCAGCAGCTCCCGGGACAGGGTGCATGGCTACACCTTC.

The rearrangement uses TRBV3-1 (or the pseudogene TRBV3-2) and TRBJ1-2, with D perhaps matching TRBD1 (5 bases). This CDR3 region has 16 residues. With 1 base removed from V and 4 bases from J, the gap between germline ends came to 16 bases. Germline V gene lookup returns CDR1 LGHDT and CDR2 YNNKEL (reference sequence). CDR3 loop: CASSQGLGGLGYGYTF. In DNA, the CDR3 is TGTGCCAGCAGCCAAGGCTTGGGGGGGTTAGGCTATGGCTACACCTTC.

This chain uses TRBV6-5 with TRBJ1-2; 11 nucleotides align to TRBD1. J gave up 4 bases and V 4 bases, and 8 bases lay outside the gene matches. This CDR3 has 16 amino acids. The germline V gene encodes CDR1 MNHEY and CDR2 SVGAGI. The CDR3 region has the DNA TGTGCCAGCAGTTCACGGGACAGGGGGGGCTTCTATGGCTACACCTTC. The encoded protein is CASSSRDRGGFYGYTF.

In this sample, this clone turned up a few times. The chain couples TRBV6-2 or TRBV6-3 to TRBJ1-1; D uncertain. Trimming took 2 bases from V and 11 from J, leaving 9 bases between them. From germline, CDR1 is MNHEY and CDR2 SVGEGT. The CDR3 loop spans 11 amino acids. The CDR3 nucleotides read TGTGCCAGCAGTTACATAGGGCGTGCTTTCTTT. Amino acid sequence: CASSYIGRAFF.